The 26 T cell receptor beta chains presented below share a single source sample, sequenced in a study of T cell responses to AZD1222 COVID-19 vaccine. Some clones are missing from TCRdb's copy, which holds only in-frame ones; the method was immunoSEQ multiplex PCR. The sample gives 80,000 to 95,000 clones, 92% of which show up once; 5% to 5.5% is in the top ten. Sequences were derived from peripheral blood, sampled on day 0 of AZD1222 vaccination. The receptors were gathered from an adult in good health.

The J gene is TRBJ2-2, the V gene TRBV18; D remains unclear. Germline-derived CDR1 and CDR2 are KGHSH and LQKENI. Trimming cost V 2 bases and J 1 base, with 5 bases left between them. The CDR3 spans 14 residues. This CDR3 is CASSPWRNTGELFF. As DNA, the CDR3 is TGTGCCAGCTCACCATGGAGGAACACCGGGGAGCTGTTTTTT.

The chain uses TRBV7-9 and TRBJ1-2; D remains unclear. Trimming shortened V by 3 bases and J by 10 bases, and 9 bases separated the two germline ends. Germline V gene data show CDR1 as SEHNR and CDR2 as FQNEAQ (reference sequence). The CDR3 is made up of 11 amino acids. CDR3 amino acids: CASSLASNYTF. The CDR3 region has the DNA TGTGCCAGCAGCTTGGCCAGCAACTACACCTTC.

In nucleotides, the CDR3 is TGTGCCAGCAGGCTGGATGGCTACACCTTC. It codes for CASRLDGYTF. The chain uses TRBV2 and TRBJ1-2; no reliable D call. CDR1 and CDR2 from the germline V gene are SNHLY and FYNNEI. V was clipped by 6 bases and J by 6 bases, with 5 bases between them. CDR3 size: 10 residues.

The V gene is TRBV5-1, the J gene TRBJ2-1, with TRBD2 identical over 7 bases. In germline, CDR1 is SGHRS, CDR2 YFSETQ. V shed 2 bases and J 0 bases; nucleotides not matched to a gene: 5. This CDR3 is 16 amino acids long. DNA for the CDR3: TGCGCCAGCAGCTTTTTCCGCGGGAGCTCCTACAATGAGCAGTTCTTC. Protein: CASSFFRGSSYNEQFF.

This clone was observed once. This chain uses TRBV7-2 with TRBJ2-5, with a weak D call TRBD2 (6 bases). Germline V gene data show CDR1 as SGHTA and CDR2 as FQGNSA. Trimming stripped 3 bases from V and 5 bases from J, with 16 bases between. The CDR3 has 15 residues. CDR3 nucleotides: TGTGCCAGCAGCTTGAGCGGGCCTGCCTGGGAGACCCAGTACTTC. This encodes CASSLSGPAWETQYF.

The chain uses TRBV3-1 (or the pseudogene TRBV3-2) and TRBJ2-5; TRBD1 might be the D (6 bases). The CDR3 spans 14 residues. V was clipped by 4 bases and J by 0 bases, with 9 bases between them. Germline loops: CDR1 LGHDT, CDR2 YNNKEL (reference sequence). CDR3 protein: CASSRDTNQETQYF. CDR3 nucleotides: TGTGCCAGCAGCCGGGACACAAACCAAGAGACCCAGTACTTC.

The DNA for the CDR3 is TGTGCCATCAGTGATAGGAACACCGGGGAGCTGTTTTTT. Its translation: CAISDRNTGELFF. V usage is TRBV10-3 and J usage is TRBJ2-2; no firm D call. With 3 bases removed from V and 1 base from J, the gap between germline ends came to 3 bases. The CDR3 length is 13 residues. CDR1 ENHRY and CDR2 SYGVKD come from the germline V gene.

The V call is TRBV5-6, the J call TRBJ2-7; D not resolved. Looked up from germline, CDR1 is SGHDT and CDR2 is YYEEEE. Trimming cost V 0 bases and J 0 bases, with 7 bases left between them. This CDR3 comprises 14 residues. CDR3 loop: CASSLVGISYEQYF. The DNA of the CDR3 is TGTGCCAGCAGCTTGGTAGGCATCTCCTACGAGCAGTACTTC. The full variable domain, rest sourced from reference TRBV5-6 and TRBJ2-7, is DAGVTQSPTHLIKTRGQQVTLRCSPKSGHDTVSWYQQALGQGPQFIFQYYEEEERQRGNFPDRFSGHQFPNYSSELNVNALLLGDSALYLCASSLVGISYEQYFGPGTRLTVT.

The chain uses TRBV3-1 (or the pseudogene TRBV3-2) and TRBJ2-7, with D hard to call. The ends were cut back, 0 bases at V and 9 bases at J, with 18 bases in the middle. The CDR3 extends over 15 amino acids. In germline, CDR1 is LGHDT, CDR2 YNNKEL (reference sequence). Here the CDR3 DNA reads TGTGCCAGCAGCCAAGATAGTAGTGGTGAGTCCGGGCAGTACTTC. This codes for CASSQDSSGESGQYF.

The chain links TRBV4-2 to TRBJ2-5, with TRBD2 matching over 7 bases. V dropped 5 bases and J dropped 4; count of bases not matched to a gene: 10. This CDR3 contains 15 residues. From germline, CDR1 is LGHNA and CDR2 YNFKEQ. For the CDR3, the DNA is TGTGCCAGCAGCGCCTCCACGGGGAGGGTAGAGACCCAGTACTTC. Protein product: CASSASTGRVETQYF.

The chain uses TRBV28 and TRBJ2-4, with D possibly TRBD1 on 6 matching bases. The V end was cut by 6 bases, the J end by 3 bases, with 12 bases between. The CDR3 sequence is 14 residues long. CDR1 and CDR2 (germline): MDHEN, SYDVKM. The CDR3, as DNA: TGTGCCAGCAGGTCAGGGGCCCTCAAAAACATTCAGTACTTC. It yields the protein CASRSGALKNIQYF.

This clone was counted a single time. This chain uses TRBV5-5 with TRBJ1-1; no reliable D call. V was shortened by 0 bases and J by 3 bases, with 6 bases between the two germline ends. Germline CDR1 SGHKS, CDR2 YYEKEE (reference sequence). This CDR3 is 13 amino acids long. The CDR3 is CASSLAADTEAFF. The CDR3 coding sequence is TGTGCCAGCAGCTTGGCAGCGGACACTGAAGCTTTCTTT.

This chain links TRBV2 with TRBJ2-3; D remains ambiguous. Trimming removed 0 bases from V and 1 base from J, with 2 bases in between. CDR1 SNHLY and CDR2 FYNNEI come from the germline V gene. CDR3 length: 13 residues. CDR3 sequence (DNA): TGTGCCAGCAGTGAAGCCGGCACAGATACGCAGTATTTT. As protein: CASSEAGTDTQYF.

The V call is TRBV19, the J call TRBJ2-7, with D tentatively TRBD1 (6 bases). V was trimmed by 5 bases and J by 0 bases, leaving 17 bases between them. This CDR3 is built from 16 residues. Germline CDR1 is LNHDA and CDR2 is SQIVND (reference sequence). CDR3 sequence (DNA): TGTGCCAGTAGTCCCCTCCCAGGGGCAAGCTCCTACGAGCAGTACTTC. This codes for CASSPLPGASSYEQYF.

This chain links TRBV6-5 with TRBJ2-5; D might be TRBD1 or TRBD2, each matching 5 bases. Germline-derived CDR1 and CDR2 are MNHEY and SVGAGI. This CDR3 region has 13 residues. Trimming removed 2 bases at V and 7 bases at J, with 11 bases between. CDR3 coding DNA: TGTGCCAGCAGTTACAGGGACGGCAGGACCCAGTACTTC. Amino acids: CASSYRDGRTQYF.

The chain combines TRBV27 with TRBJ1-6, with unresolved D. The V and J ends lost 1 base and 0 bases respectively, with 7 bases between them. This CDR3 is 16 amino acids long. Germline-derived CDR1 and CDR2 are MNHEY and SMNVEV (reference sequence). The CDR3 region has the DNA TGTGCCAGCAGTTTATATCTGAGCTCCTATAATTCACCCCTCCACTTT. This codes for CASSLYLSSYNSPLHF.

In its sample, this clone was seen a few times. The genes are TRBV19 and TRBJ1-2; no clear D gene. Germline V gives CDR1 LNHDA, CDR2 SQIVND (reference sequence). With 7 bases removed from V and 8 bases from J, the gap between germline ends came to 8 bases. The CDR3 spans 10 residues. For the CDR3, the DNA is TGTGCCAGTAAGGGAGGGGGCTACACCTTC. This sequence encodes CASKGGGYTF.

This chain uses TRBV27 with TRBJ2-7, with a weak D call TRBD2 (6 bases). The CDR3 sequence is 12 residues long. The V end was cut by 8 bases, the J end by 8 bases, with 16 bases between. Germline CDR1 and CDR2: MNHEY and SMNVEV (reference sequence). The DNA for the CDR3 is TGTGCCAGCGGGGGGATACAGTACCAGCAGTACTTC. Translated: CASGGIQYQQYF.

The gene calls are TRBV5-1 and TRBJ2-1, with D perhaps being TRBD1 or TRBD2 (6 bases each). Trimming shortened V by 4 bases and J by 9 bases, and 17 bases separated the two germline ends. Germline V lookup: CDR1 SGHRS, CDR2 YFSETQ. The CDR3 extends over 14 amino acids. Here the CDR3 DNA reads TGCGCCAGCAGCCCTACTTTGGGGGGCTTTGAGCAGTTCTTC. This gives the protein CASSPTLGGFEQFF.

This clone was observed once. The gene calls are TRBV7-2 and TRBJ1-1; 7 positions agree with TRBD1. Germline V gives CDR1 SGHTA, CDR2 FQGNSA. Germline trimming cut 5 bases from V and 0 bases from J; bases unmatched to any gene: 6. The CDR3 is 15 residues long. CDR3 DNA: TGTGCCAGCAGCCCAATGGGGACAGTGAACACTGAAGCTTTCTTT. It is translated as CASSPMGTVNTEAFF.

The chain couples TRBV28 to TRBJ1-2; D is ambiguous. Per germline, CDR1 MDHEN and CDR2 SYDVKM. The CDR3 is 15 amino acids. The V gene lost 3 bases and the J gene lost 0 bases, with 11 bases spanning the gap. This CDR3 reads CASSLAGGPNYGYTF. The CDR3 DNA is TGTGCCAGCAGTTTGGCCGGCGGACCTAACTATGGCTACACCTTC.

The table lists this clone with a count of one. V usage is TRBV20-1 and J usage is TRBJ1-5; no clear D gene. The V and J ends lost 3 bases and 7 bases respectively, with 13 bases between them. This CDR3 contains 13 residues. Germline V gene data show CDR1 as DFQATT and CDR2 as SNEGSKA (reference sequence). CDR3 DNA: TGCAGTGCTAGTTTAGCCGAAGGGCAGCCCCAGCATTTT. Encoded protein: CSASLAEGQPQHF.

The chain carries TRBV28 and TRBJ1-5; the D is unclear. Per the germline V gene, CDR1 is MDHEN and CDR2 is SYDVKM. V was trimmed by 4 bases and J by 8 bases, leaving 9 bases between them. This CDR3 spans 12 amino acids. The CDR3 region has the DNA TGTGCCAGCAGTTCCCTCGGTAAGCCCCAGCATTTT. Residues: CASSSLGKPQHF.

The V and J genes are TRBV11-3 and TRBJ2-1; 9 bases map to TRBD2. The length of the CDR3 is 17 residues. The V gene's germline CDR1 is SGHNT and CDR2 YENEEA. V gave up 1 base and J gave up 2 bases; unmatched junction bases: 6. CDR3 amino acids: CASSLAATSGTYNEQFF. The CDR3, as DNA: TGTGCCAGCAGCTTAGCTGCGACTAGCGGCACCTACAATGAGCAGTTCTTC. The full variable domain, in which reference TRBV11-3 and TRBJ2-1 provide the parts outside the CDR3, is EAGVVQSPRYKIIEKKQPVAFWCNPISGHNTLYWYLQNLGQGPELLIRYENEEAVDDSQLPKDRFSAERLKGVDSTLKIQPAELGDSAVYLCASSLAATSGTYNEQFFGPGTRLTVL.

V and J are TRBV24-1 and TRBJ1-5, with 12 positions matching TRBD1. The length of the CDR3 is 17 residues. V gave up 4 bases and J gave up 5 bases; unmatched junction bases: 8. Looked up from germline, CDR1 is KGHDR and CDR2 is SFDVKD. CDR3 in amino acids: CATSEGGQGAVDQPQHF. CDR3 DNA sequence: TGTGCCACCAGTGAAGGGGGACAGGGGGCGGTCGATCAGCCCCAGCATTTT.

The chain joins TRBV27 to TRBJ1-2; no clear D. The V end was cut by 5 bases, the J end by 2 bases, with 9 bases between. There are 13 residues in the CDR3. Per the germline V gene, CDR1 is MNHEY and CDR2 is SMNVEV (reference sequence). This chain's CDR3 is CASSGMGNYGYTF. For the CDR3, the DNA is TGTGCCAGCAGTGGGATGGGGAACTATGGCTACACCTTC.